Below, 21 T cell receptor beta chains from the same sample are listed, as sequenced in a study of cytomegalovirus exposure and HLA in healthy donors. The PCR had 60 Vbeta and 13 Jbeta primers. TCRdb's table, derived via immunoSEQ multiplex PCR, lists solely in-frame clones and lacks some. The repertoire holds approximately 88,000 clones, with approximately 76% as singletons. The sequencing input was PBMCs. The receptors stem from a man younger than 45 in good health and CMV-seropositive.

V and J are TRBV7-2 and TRBJ2-7; 8 bases map to TRBD1. Trimming removed 2 bases from V and 3 bases from J; junction bases left unmatched: 3. The CDR3 consists of 14 residues. CDR1 is SGHTA and CDR2 is FQGNSA in the germline V gene. CDR3 bases: TGTGCCAGCAGCTTAAACAGGGGGGTCTACGAGCAGTACTTC. Its protein product is CASSLNRGVYEQYF.

This chain connects TRBV7-8 to TRBJ1-2; D is unresolved. The CDR3 consists of 11 residues. Trimming shortened V by 4 bases and J by 4 bases, and 4 bases separated the two germline ends. Per germline, CDR1 SGHVS and CDR2 FQNEAQ. The CDR3: CASSSVYGYTF. The CDR3 bases are TGTGCCAGCAGCTCGGTCTATGGCTACACCTTC.

V and J are TRBV2 and TRBJ2-5; no clear D. V lost 8 bases to trimming and J lost 4 bases, with 11 bases between them. The CDR3 runs 12 residues. Germline-derived CDR1 and CDR2 are SNHLY and FYNNEI. The CDR3 sequence is CASEHSIETQYF. In DNA form, the CDR3 reads TGTGCCAGCGAGCACAGTATAGAGACCCAGTACTTC.

The chain links TRBV28 to TRBJ1-4; TRBD1 agrees at 9 bases. There are 12 residues in the CDR3. Germline values: CDR1 MDHEN, CDR2 SYDVKM. The CDR3 bases are TGTGTTACAGGGGGCGCGGTTGAAAAACTGTTTTTT. Protein sequence: CVTGGAVEKLFF.

The chain links TRBV4-3 to TRBJ2-6; D is uncertain. Looked up from germline, CDR1 is LGHNA and CDR2 is YSLEER. CDR3 length: 20 residues. Trimming cost V 1 base and J 0 bases, with 19 bases left between them. In nucleotides, the CDR3 is TGCGCCAGCAGCCAAGTTTCTACCAGGTTATCCTCCTCTGGGGCCAACGTCCTGACTTTC. Its translation is CASSQVSTRLSSSGANVLTF.

This clone came up once. The chain joins TRBV7-9 to TRBJ2-1, with a tentative D call TRBD1 (5 bases). V was pared by 5 bases and J by 10 bases, with 15 bases between. The germline V gene encodes CDR1 SEHNR and CDR2 FQNEAQ (reference sequence). The CDR3 loop spans 13 amino acids. CDR3 nucleotides: TGTGCCAGCAGCCCAGAACATCGACAGGAGCAGTTCTTC. Translating it yields CASSPEHRQEQFF.

This clone was recorded a few times. In nucleotides, the CDR3 is TGTGCCTGGAGTAGAGGGACTAGCGGGAGCAATGAGCAGTTCTTC. Encoded protein: CAWSRGTSGSNEQFF. This chain joins TRBV30 and TRBJ2-1; TRBD2 matches 14 bases. CDR3 size: 15 residues. V gave up 2 bases and J gave up 6 bases; unmatched junction bases: 3. Germline lookup yields CDR1 GTSNPN and CDR2 SVGIG (reference sequence).

The chain carries TRBV11-1 and TRBJ1-1; D unclear. Germline V gene data show CDR1 as SGHAT and CDR2 as FQDESV (reference sequence). The CDR3 has 12 amino acids. The V end lost 5 bases, the J end lost 3 bases, and 7 bases lay between the germline ends. CDR3 bases: TGTGCCAGCAGCCGGGGATACACTGAAGCTTTCTTT. Encoded protein: CASSRGYTEAFF.

The gene calls are TRBV5-5 and TRBJ1-2; D possibly corresponds to TRBD1 (6 bases). The CDR3 loop spans 14 amino acids. Trimming removed 0 bases at V and 2 bases at J, with 8 bases between. Germline CDR1 reads SGHKS; CDR2 reads YYEKEE (reference sequence). Here the CDR3 reads CASSLGQANYGYTF. CDR3 nucleotide sequence: TGTGCCAGCAGCTTGGGACAGGCAAACTATGGCTACACCTTC.

In this sample, this clone turned up once. The V call is TRBV25-1, the J call TRBJ1-4; D call uncertain. Germline V CDR1 and CDR2: MGHDK, SYGVNS. The germline V and J ends were trimmed by 6 bases and 8 bases, with 10 bases remaining between them. The CDR3 sequence is 12 residues long. CDR3 nucleotide sequence: TGTGCCAGCAGGGGTGAGGGAGAAAAACTGTTTTTT. Its protein is CASRGEGEKLFF.

This rearrangement joins TRBV19 to TRBJ1-5; D might be TRBD1 (6 bases). Per the germline V gene, CDR1 is LNHDA and CDR2 is SQIVND (reference sequence). The CDR3 is 15 amino acids. V shed 2 bases and J shed 5 bases, with 13 bases lying between them. The CDR3 region has the DNA TGTGCCAGTAGTATAAATAAGGACAGCTATCAGCCCCAGCATTTT. Amino acid sequence: CASSINKDSYQPQHF.

The rearrangement links TRBV5-1 to TRBJ2-2; TRBD1 is a possible D gene (5 bases). The germline CDR1 and CDR2 sequences are SGHRS and YFSETQ. Deletions cut 6 bases from V and 0 bases from J, with 12 bases between. The CDR3 is made up of 15 amino acids. DNA of the CDR3: TGCGCCAGCACCCAGGGAAGGTCGAACACCGGGGAGCTGTTTTTT. It specifies CASTQGRSNTGELFF.

This clone has just a few counts. The chain links TRBV2 to TRBJ2-7; 11 nucleotides agree with TRBD2. The germline V gene encodes CDR1 SNHLY and CDR2 FYNNEI. V trimming: 8 bases; J trimming: 4 bases; junction bases outside the gene matches: 7. There are 14 residues in the CDR3. The DNA of the CDR3 is TGTGCCAGCCTTACTAGCGGGAGTTCGTACGAGCAGTACTTC. It yields the protein CASLTSGSSYEQYF.

The chain carries TRBV4-3 and TRBJ1-3; the D gene is possibly TRBD1 (6 bases). Germline CDR1 is LGHNA and CDR2 is YSLEER. V shed 3 bases and J shed 3 bases, with 18 bases lying between them. The CDR3 is made up of 17 amino acids. The CDR3 protein is CASSHESVGQLGNTIYF. As DNA, the CDR3 is TGCGCCAGCAGCCATGAATCCGTGGGACAACTTGGAAACACCATATATTTT.

The chain recombines TRBV13 with TRBJ2-5, with 7 bases lining up with TRBD2. CDR3 length: 15 amino acids. J was trimmed by 7 bases and V by 4 bases; bases with no gene match: 12. The germline gives CDR1 PRHDT, CDR2 FYEKMQ (reference sequence). The CDR3 DNA reads as TGTGCCAGCAGCTCCCCGGAGGGGCGGGAGAGGACCCAGTACTTC. Its translation: CASSSPEGRERTQYF.

By frequency in the sample, this clone is medium-sized. This rearrangement joins TRBV11-2 to TRBJ1-3; D is unresolved. Per the germline V gene, CDR1 is SGHAT and CDR2 is FQNNGV. Deletions cut 5 bases from V and 4 bases from J, with 18 bases between. The CDR3 has 16 amino acids. The DNA of the CDR3 is TGTGCCAGCAGCGGACTCAGGTCCTCTGGGGGAAACACCATATATTTT. As protein: CASSGLRSSGGNTIYF.

This sequence joins TRBV21-1 and TRBJ2-7; no check of the table's D call, TRBD2, against the DNA was made. TRBV21-1 is a listed pseudogene. The CDR3 has 17 amino acids. Here the CDR3 reads CASSKGPSGDCSYEQYV. The CDR3 region has the DNA TGTGCCAGCAGCAAAGGCCCCAGCGGGGATTGCTCCTACGAGCAGTACGTC.

This clone was picked up a small number of times. The gene calls are TRBV18 and TRBJ1-5; D may be TRBD1 (6 bases). V lost 2 bases, J lost 1 base, and 9 bases lay in between. The V gene's germline CDR1 is KGHSH and CDR2 LQKENI. The CDR3 runs to 15 residues. CDR3: CASSPGRGSNQPQHF. CDR3 nucleotides: TGTGCCAGCTCACCAGGGAGGGGGAGCAATCAGCCCCAGCATTTT.

CDR3 sequence: CASSYGQGYTEAFF. CDR3 sequence (DNA): TGTGCCAGCAGTTACGGGCAGGGTTACACTGAAGCTTTCTTT. V is TRBV6-6 and J is TRBJ1-1, with a weak D call TRBD1 (5 bases). Trimming pared 2 bases from V and 3 bases from J, leaving 10 bases between. Germline V gene sequence: CDR1 MNHNY, CDR2 SVGAGI (reference sequence). The CDR3 loop spans 14 amino acids.

The V call is TRBV7-9, the J call TRBJ2-7; TRBD1 matches 10 bases. Trimming cost V 5 bases and J 3 bases; bases outside gene matches: 10. Germline V CDR1 and CDR2: SEHNR, FQNEAQ (reference sequence). This CDR3 is 16 amino acids long. In DNA, the CDR3 is TGTGCCAGCAGCCCCCCCCGGGACAGGGGCGTCTACGAGCAGTACTTC. This sequence encodes CASSPPRDRGVYEQYF.

The V gene is TRBV9, the J gene TRBJ1-1; D perhaps matches TRBD1 (5 bases). The germline CDR1 and CDR2 sequences are SGDLS and YYNGEE. The CDR3 is 15 residues long. The ends were cut back, 4 bases at V and 4 bases at J, with 17 bases in the middle. CDR3 sequence reads: CASSPLWEGVTEAFF. The CDR3 DNA sequence: TGTGCCAGCAGCCCCCTATGGGAAGGGGTCACTGAAGCTTTCTTT.